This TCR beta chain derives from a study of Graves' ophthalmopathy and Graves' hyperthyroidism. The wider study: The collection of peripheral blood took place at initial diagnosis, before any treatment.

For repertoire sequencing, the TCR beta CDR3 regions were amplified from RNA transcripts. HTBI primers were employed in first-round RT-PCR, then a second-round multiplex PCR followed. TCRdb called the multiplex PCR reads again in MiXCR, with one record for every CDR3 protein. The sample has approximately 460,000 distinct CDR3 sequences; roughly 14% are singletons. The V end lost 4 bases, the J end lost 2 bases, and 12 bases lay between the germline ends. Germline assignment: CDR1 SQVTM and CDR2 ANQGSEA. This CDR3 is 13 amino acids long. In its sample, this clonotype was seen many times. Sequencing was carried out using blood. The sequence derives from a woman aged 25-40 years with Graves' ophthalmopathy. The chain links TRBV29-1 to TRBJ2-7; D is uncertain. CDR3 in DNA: TGCAGCGTTGTCCGACCGCGCCCCTACGAGCAGTACTTC. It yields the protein CSVVRPRPYEQYF.